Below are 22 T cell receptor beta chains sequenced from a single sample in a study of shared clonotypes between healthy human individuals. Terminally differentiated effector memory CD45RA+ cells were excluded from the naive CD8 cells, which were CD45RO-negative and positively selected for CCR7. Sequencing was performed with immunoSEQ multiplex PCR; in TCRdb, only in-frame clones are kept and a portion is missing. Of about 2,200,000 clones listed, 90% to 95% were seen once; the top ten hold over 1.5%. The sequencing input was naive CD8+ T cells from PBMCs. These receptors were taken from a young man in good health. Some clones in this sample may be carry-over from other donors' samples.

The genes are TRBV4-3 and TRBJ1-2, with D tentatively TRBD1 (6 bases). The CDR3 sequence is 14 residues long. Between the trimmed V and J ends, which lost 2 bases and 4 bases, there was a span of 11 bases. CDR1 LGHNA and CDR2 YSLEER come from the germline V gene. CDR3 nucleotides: TGCGCCAGCAGCCAACGGGGGCTAGGCTATGGCTACACCTTC. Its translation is CASSQRGLGYGYTF.

For the CDR3, the DNA is TGTGCCAGCAGCTTAGTAGTTCGGTGGACAGGGGAGGGCCAGCCCCAGCATTTT. Encoded protein: CASSLVVRWTGEGQPQHF. The chain recombines TRBV7-2 with TRBJ1-5, with TRBD1 identical over 9 bases. CDR3 size: 18 residues. Trimming removed 1 base from V and 7 bases from J; junction bases left unmatched: 14. Germline CDR1 is SGHTA and CDR2 is FQGNSA.

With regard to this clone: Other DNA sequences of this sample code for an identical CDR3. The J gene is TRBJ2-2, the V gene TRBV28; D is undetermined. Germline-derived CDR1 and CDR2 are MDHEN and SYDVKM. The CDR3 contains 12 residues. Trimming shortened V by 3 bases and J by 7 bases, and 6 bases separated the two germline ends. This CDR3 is CASSFLSGELFF. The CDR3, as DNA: TGTGCCAGCAGTTTTTTGAGCGGGGAGCTGTTTTTT.

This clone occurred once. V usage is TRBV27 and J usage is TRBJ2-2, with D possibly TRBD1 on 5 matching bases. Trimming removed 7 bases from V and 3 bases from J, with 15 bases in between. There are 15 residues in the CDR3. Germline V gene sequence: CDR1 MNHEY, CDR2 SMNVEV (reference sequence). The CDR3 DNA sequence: TGTGCCAGCAACGTGGGCAGGGATTACACCGGGGAGCTGTTTTTT. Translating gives CASNVGRDYTGELFF.

This CDR3 is CAWSAGSGANYGYTF. CDR3 sequence (DNA): TGTGCCTGGAGTGCCGGATCGGGGGCTAACTATGGCTACACCTTC. The chain uses TRBV30 and TRBJ1-2, with D possibly TRBD1 on 5 matching bases. There are 15 residues in the CDR3. Trimming took off 1 base at V and 0 bases at J, with 12 bases between the two ends. The V gene's germline CDR1 is GTSNPN and CDR2 SVGIG (reference sequence).

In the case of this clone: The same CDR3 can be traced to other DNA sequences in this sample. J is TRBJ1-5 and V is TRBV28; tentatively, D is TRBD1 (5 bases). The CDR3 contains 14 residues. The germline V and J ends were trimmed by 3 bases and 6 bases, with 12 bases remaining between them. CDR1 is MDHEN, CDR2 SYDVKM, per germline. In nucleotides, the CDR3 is TGTGCCAGCAGTTTCCGGGGGGAGGCTCAGCCCCAGCATTTT. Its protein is CASSFRGEAQPQHF.

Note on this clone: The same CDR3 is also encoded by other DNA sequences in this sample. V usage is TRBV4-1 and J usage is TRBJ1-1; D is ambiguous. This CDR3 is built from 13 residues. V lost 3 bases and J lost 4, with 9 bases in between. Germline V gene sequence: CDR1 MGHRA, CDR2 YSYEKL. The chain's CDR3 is CASSQGRGTEAFF. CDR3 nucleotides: TGCGCCAGCAGCCAGGGTCGGGGCACTGAAGCTTTCTTT.

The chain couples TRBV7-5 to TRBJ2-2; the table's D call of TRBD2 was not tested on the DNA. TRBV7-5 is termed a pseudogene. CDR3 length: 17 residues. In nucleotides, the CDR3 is TGTGCCAGAAGCTTACGATTAGGGCGGGAGAACACCGGGGAGCTGTTTTTT. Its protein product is CARSLRLGRENTGELFF.

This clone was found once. CDR3 nucleotide sequence: TGTGCCAGCAGCGTAGCGGCCCGACAGGCCGGGAACTTCTATGGCTACACCTTC. It encodes CASSVAARQAGNFYGYTF. The chain couples TRBV9 to TRBJ1-2; possibly TRBD1 for D (6 bases). CDR1 is SGDLS, CDR2 YYNGEE, per germline. The CDR3 extends over 18 amino acids. V gave up 0 bases and J gave up 4 bases, with 22 bases separating them.

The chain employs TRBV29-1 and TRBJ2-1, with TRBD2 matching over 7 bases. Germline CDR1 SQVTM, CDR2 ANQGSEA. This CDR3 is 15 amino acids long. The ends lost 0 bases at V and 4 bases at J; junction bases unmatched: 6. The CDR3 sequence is CSVEETAGDYNEQFF. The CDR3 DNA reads TGCAGCGTTGAAGAGACGGCGGGAGATTACAATGAGCAGTTCTTC.

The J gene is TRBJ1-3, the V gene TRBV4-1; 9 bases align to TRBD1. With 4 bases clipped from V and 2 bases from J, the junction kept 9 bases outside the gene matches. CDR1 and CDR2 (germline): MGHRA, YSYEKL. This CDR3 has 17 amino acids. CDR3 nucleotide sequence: TGCGCCAGCAGCCTCGGATGGGGACAGGGCACTGGAAACACCATATATTTT. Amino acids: CASSLGWGQGTGNTIYF.

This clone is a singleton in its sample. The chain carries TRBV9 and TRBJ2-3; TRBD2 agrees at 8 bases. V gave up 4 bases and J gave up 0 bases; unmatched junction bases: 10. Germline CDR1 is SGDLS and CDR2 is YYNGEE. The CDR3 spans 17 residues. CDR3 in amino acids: CASSQKTSVTSTDTQYF. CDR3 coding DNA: TGTGCCAGCAGCCAAAAGACTAGCGTCACTAGCACAGATACGCAGTATTTT.

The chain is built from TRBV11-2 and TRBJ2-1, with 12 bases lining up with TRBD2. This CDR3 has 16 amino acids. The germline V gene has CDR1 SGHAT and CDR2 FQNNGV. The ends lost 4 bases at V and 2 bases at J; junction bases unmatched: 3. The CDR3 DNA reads TGTGCCAGCAGCTATCTAGCGGGAGGGCCCTACAATGAGCAGTTCTTC. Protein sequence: CASSYLAGGPYNEQFF.

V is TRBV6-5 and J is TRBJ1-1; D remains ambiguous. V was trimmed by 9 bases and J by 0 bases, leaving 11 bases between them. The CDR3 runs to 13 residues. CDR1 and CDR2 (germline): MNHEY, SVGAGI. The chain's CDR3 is CASFRTMNTEAFF. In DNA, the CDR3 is TGTGCCAGTTTTCGTACGATGAACACTGAAGCTTTCTTT.

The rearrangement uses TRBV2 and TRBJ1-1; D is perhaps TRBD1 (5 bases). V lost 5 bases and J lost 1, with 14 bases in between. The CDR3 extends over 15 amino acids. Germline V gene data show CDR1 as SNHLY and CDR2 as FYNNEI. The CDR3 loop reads CASSLTLTGNTEAFF. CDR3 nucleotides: TGTGCCAGCAGTCTAACGTTAACAGGGAACACTGAAGCTTTCTTT.

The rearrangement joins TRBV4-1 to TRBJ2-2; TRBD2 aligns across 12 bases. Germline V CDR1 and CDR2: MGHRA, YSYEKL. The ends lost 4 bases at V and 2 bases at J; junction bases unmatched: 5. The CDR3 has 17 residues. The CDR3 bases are TGCGCCAGCAGCCTCCAGACTAGCGGGAGCAACACCGGGGAGCTGTTTTTT. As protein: CASSLQTSGSNTGELFF.

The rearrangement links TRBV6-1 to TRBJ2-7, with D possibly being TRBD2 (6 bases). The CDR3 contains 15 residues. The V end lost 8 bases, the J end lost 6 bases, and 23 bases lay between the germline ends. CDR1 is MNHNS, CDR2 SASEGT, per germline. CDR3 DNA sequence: TGTGCCAGCGGGGGGAACATGATCTCCGCTCGCGAGCAGTACTTC. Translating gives CASGGNMISAREQYF.

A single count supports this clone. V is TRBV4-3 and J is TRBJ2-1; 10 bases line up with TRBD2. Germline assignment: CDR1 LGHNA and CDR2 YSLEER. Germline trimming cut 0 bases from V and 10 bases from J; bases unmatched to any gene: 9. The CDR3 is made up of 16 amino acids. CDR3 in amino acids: CASSQDRRLAGDEQFF. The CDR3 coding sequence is TGCGCCAGCAGCCAAGATCGGCGGCTAGCGGGAGACGAGCAGTTCTTC.

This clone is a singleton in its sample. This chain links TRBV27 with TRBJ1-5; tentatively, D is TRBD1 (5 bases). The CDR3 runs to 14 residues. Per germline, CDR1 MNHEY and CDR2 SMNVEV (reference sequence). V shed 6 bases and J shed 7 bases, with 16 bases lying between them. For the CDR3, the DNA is TGTGCCAGCAGGCCCCAGGGAGTATACCAGCCCCAGCATTTT. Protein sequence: CASRPQGVYQPQHF.

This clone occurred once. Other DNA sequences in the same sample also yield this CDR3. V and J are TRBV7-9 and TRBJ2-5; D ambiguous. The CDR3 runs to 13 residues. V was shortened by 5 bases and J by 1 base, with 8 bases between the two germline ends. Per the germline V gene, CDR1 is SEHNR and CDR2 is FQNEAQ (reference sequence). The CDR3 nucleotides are TGTGCCAGCAGCCCCGGCAGCCAAGAGACCCAGTACTTC. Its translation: CASSPGSQETQYF.

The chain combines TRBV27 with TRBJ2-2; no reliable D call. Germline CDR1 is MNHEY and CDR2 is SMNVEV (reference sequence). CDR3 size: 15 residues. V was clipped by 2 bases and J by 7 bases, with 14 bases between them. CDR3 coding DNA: TGTGCCAGCAGTTTACGGGTTAGGCGTGACGGGGAGCTGTTTTTT. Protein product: CASSLRVRRDGELFF.

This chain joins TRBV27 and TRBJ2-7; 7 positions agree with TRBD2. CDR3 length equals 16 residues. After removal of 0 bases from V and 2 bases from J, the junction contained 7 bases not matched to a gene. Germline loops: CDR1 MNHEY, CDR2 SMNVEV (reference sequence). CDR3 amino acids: CASSLSSGTYAYEQYF. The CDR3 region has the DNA TGTGCCAGCAGTTTATCGAGCGGGACGTACGCCTACGAGCAGTACTTC.